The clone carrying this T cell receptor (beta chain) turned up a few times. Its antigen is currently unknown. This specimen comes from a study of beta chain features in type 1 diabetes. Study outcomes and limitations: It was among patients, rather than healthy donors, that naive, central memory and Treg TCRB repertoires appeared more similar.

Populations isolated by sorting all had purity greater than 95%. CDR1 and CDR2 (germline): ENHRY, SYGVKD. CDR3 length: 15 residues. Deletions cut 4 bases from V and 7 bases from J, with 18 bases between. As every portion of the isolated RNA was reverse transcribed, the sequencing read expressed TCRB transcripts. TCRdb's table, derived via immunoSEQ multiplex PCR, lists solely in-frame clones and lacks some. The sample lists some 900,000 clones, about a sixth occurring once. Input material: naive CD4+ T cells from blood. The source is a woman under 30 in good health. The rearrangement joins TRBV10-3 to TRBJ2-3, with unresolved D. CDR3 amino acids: CAISVGFPSENTQYF. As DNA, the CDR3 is TGTGCCATCAGTGTTGGGTTCCCCTCGGAAAATACGCAGTATTTT.